A selection of T cell receptor beta chains follows, all from one sample in a study of shared clonotypes between healthy human individuals. Sequencing was performed with immunoSEQ multiplex PCR; in TCRdb, only in-frame clones are kept and a portion is missing. The sample lists fewer than 600,000 clones, roughly four fifths seen once, with more than 10% in the top ten. Input material: PBMCs. These receptors were obtained from a woman in her forties in good health. Some clones in this sample may be carry-over from other donors' samples. Each CDR3 is given with its conserved first and last residue. Fields, in order: D gene, V gene, J gene, clone size, CDR3 DNA, CDR3 protein. A D gene is named only where the DNA matches it firmly. Part of the rows lack a size; the others show once, few, many or a class for expanded clones.

>TRBD2|TRBV6-4|TRBJ2-1|many
TGTGCCAGCAGTGCCCAAGCGGGAGCTATAAATGAGCAGTTCTTC
CASSAQAGAINEQFF
>.|TRBV27|TRBJ2-7|.
TGTGCCAGCAGTTTGGGGCGGAGCTCCTACGAGCAGTACTTC
CASSLGRSSYEQYF
>.|TRBV6-1|TRBJ1-4|.
TGTGCCAGCAGTGAAGTAGGAGCAACTAATGAAAAACTGTTTTTT
CASSEVGATNEKLFF
>.|TRBV10-3|TRBJ2-7|few
TGTGCCATCAGTGAAAGCCAGGGTAACGACGAGCAGTACTTC
CAISESQGNDEQYF
>.|TRBV10-3|TRBJ1-3|.
TGTGCCATCAGTGACCCAGGACAGTCTGGAAACACCATATATTTT
CAISDPGQSGNTIYF
>.|TRBV2|TRBJ2-2|.
TGTGCCAGCAGTGAGCGACGACCCGGGAACACCGGGGAGCTGTTTTTT
CASSERRPGNTGELFF
>.|TRBV12-5|TRBJ1-2|many
TGTGCTAGTGGTTTCCAGGGGACCTATGGCTACACCTTC
CASGFQGTYGYTF
>.|TRBV6-6|TRBJ1-2|.
TGTGCCAGCAGTCCTCGTCCGGGACACACTAACTATGGCTACACCTTC
CASSPRPGHTNYGYTF
>TRBD1|TRBV5-1|TRBJ1-4|.
TGCGCCAGCAGCTTGACCGGGACAGGGTATGAAAAACTGTTTTTT
CASSLTGTGYEKLFF
>.|TRBV27|TRBJ1-3|.
TGTGCCAGCAGGGGAACAGGGCGGGACACCATATATTTT
CASRGTGRDTIYF
>TRBD2|TRBV29-1|TRBJ2-5|few
TGCAGCGTTAAGCGGGAGGGAGAGACCCAGTACTTC
CSVKREGETQYF
>TRBD2|TRBV4-3|TRBJ2-7|.
TGCGCCAGCAGCCTTTCGACTAGCGGGAATACTCAATCCTACGAGCAGTACTTC
CASSLSTSGNTQSYEQYF
>TRBD2|TRBV5-6|TRBJ2-1|.
TGTGCCAGCAGCCCGCCCCCGGGACTAGCGGCCCAAAATGAGCAGTTCTTC
CASSPPPGLAAQNEQFF
>TRBD1|TRBV9|TRBJ2-5|.
TGTGCCAGCAGCGTAACAGGGGCGAAGGAGACCCAGTACTTC
CASSVTGAKETQYF
>TRBD2|TRBV29-1|TRBJ2-1|.
TGCAGCGTTGAAGAGGGGACTAGCGGGGGGAATGAGCAGTTCTTC
CSVEEGTSGGNEQFF
>.|TRBV28|TRBJ1-2|.
TGTGCCAGCAGTTCGAGGTTGGGGGGCTACACCTTC
CASSSRLGGYTF
>.|TRBV6-1|TRBJ1-3|.
TGTGCCAGCAGGGACTTTCACTCCTCTGGAAACACCATATATTTT
CASRDFHSSGNTIYF
>.|TRBV29-1|TRBJ2-3|.
TGCAGCGTTGCTAGCACGGCGGGTCTAGGCACAGATACGCAGTATTTT
CSVASTAGLGTDTQYF
>.|TRBV6-5|TRBJ2-3|few
TGTGCCAGCAGTTACGGGGCGGGAAGGGCAGATACGCAGTATTTT
CASSYGAGRADTQYF
>TRBD2|TRBV29-1|TRBJ2-5|once
TGCAGCGTCTTAGCGGGAGGGGAGACCCAGTACTTC
CSVLAGGETQYF
>TRBD1|TRBV10-3|TRBJ1-5|many
TGTGCCATCAGTGAGTCGGTGATGGGACAGGGGTATCAGCCCCAGCATTTT
CAISESVMGQGYQPQHF
>TRBD2|TRBV10-3|TRBJ2-2|few
TGTGCCATTGCGGGGACTAGCGGGACCGGGGAGCTGTTTTTT
CAIAGTSGTGELFF
>.|TRBV7-9|TRBJ2-3|.
TGTGCCAGCAGCTTAGCTCCGGGGTACACAGATACGCAGTATTTT
CASSLAPGYTDTQYF
>.|TRBV19|TRBJ2-5|many
TGTGCCAGTAAGCGACCGGAGGAAGAGACCCAGTACTTC
CASKRPEEETQYF
>.|TRBV9|TRBJ2-7|.
TGTGCCAGCAGCCCCGTGGCGGGCTATCGCGGTGGTGAGCAGTACTTC
CASSPVAGYRGGEQYF
>.|TRBV15|TRBJ1-4|.
TGTGCCACCAGCAGGCAGACAGGTGGGGATGAAAAACTGTTTTTT
CATSRQTGGDEKLFF
>TRBD2|TRBV6-1|TRBJ2-2|.
TGTGCCAGCATCGGGACTAGCGGGAGAGACGGGGAGCTGTTTTTT
CASIGTSGRDGELFF
>.|TRBV29-1|TRBJ2-1|.
TGCAGCGTTGAAGGGACTCTCTCGAATGAGCAGTTCTTC
CSVEGTLSNEQFF
>TRBD2|TRBV6-6|TRBJ2-1|.
TGTGCCAGCAGTTCCGGACTAGCGGGAGGAAGTGAGCAGTTCTTC
CASSSGLAGGSEQFF
>TRBD1|TRBV2|TRBJ2-3|.
TGTGCCAGCAGTGAAGGACAGGGTCCTACGCAGTATTTT
CASSEGQGPTQYF
>TRBD1|TRBV5-1|TRBJ2-7|once
TGCGCCAGCAGCCATCCGGGACAGGGGTATTGGGAGCAGTACTTC
CASSHPGQGYWEQYF
>TRBD1|TRBV2|TRBJ2-7|.
TGTGCCAGCAGTGAAAGGGGGACAGGGTTCTACGAGCAGTACTTC
CASSERGTGFYEQYF
>TRBD1|TRBV6-1|TRBJ1-1|.
TGTGCCAGCAGTGAAGGGCAGGGGGCGCGTGACACTGAAGCTTTCTTT
CASSEGQGARDTEAFF
>TRBD2|TRBV7-2|TRBJ2-2|.
TGTGCCAGCAGCTTAGAGAGGGCGGGAGGGACCACCGGGGAGCTGTTTTTT
CASSLERAGGTTGELFF
>TRBD1|TRBV5-1|TRBJ2-5|.
TGCGCCAGCAGCCCAGGGGGTGTGGAGACCCAGTACTTC
CASSPGGVETQYF
>TRBD1|TRBV19|TRBJ1-5|.
TGTGCCAGTAGTGCCTGGACAGGGGGCGGGCAGCCCCAGCATTTT
CASSAWTGGGQPQHF
>.|TRBV7-9|TRBJ2-3|.
TGTGCCAGCAGCTTGGCACGGGGCCGCACAGATACGCAGTATTTT
CASSLARGRTDTQYF
>TRBD2|TRBV5-1|TRBJ2-7|.
TGCGCCAGCACCCCAAGCGGGAGGCCCTACGAGCAGTACTTC
CASTPSGRPYEQYF
>TRBD2|TRBV9|TRBJ2-2|.
TGTGCCAGCAGCGCGCAAGCGGGAGGGAACACCGGGGAGCTGTTTTTT
CASSAQAGGNTGELFF
>.|TRBV6-5|TRBJ1-1|.
TGTGCCAGCAGTTATGTTTGGCGGGCAGGGGACACTGAAGCTTTCTTT
CASSYVWRAGDTEAFF
>.|TRBV6-1|TRBJ1-1|.
TGTGCCAGCAACCCCGGCCGGACTGAAGCTTTCTTT
CASNPGRTEAFF
>.|TRBV2|TRBJ1-5|.
TGTGCCAGCAGCCCGGGGAGTCAGCCCCAGCATTTT
CASSPGSQPQHF
>.|TRBV6-4|TRBJ1-4|.
TGTGCCAGGAAGATGACAGGCCCGAGGGCAACTAATGAAAAACTGTTTTTT
CARKMTGPRATNEKLFF
>TRBD2|TRBV5-1|TRBJ2-1|once
TGCGCCAGCAGCTTGAAGCGGGACGAGCAGTTCTTC
CASSLKRDEQFF
>TRBD2|TRBV15|TRBJ2-7|once
TGTGCCACCAGCTCGCTGGGGGGGTCCTACGAGCAGTACTTC
CATSSLGGSYEQYF
>TRBD1|TRBV7-3|TRBJ1-1|.
TGTGCCAGCAGCCTAGGGACAGGGGGCTTGAACACTGAAGCTTTCTTT
CASSLGTGGLNTEAFF
>.|TRBV19|TRBJ2-2|.
TGTGCCAGTAGTATGGCGAGGGGACTCGGGGAGCTGTTTTTT
CASSMARGLGELFF
>.|TRBV19|TRBJ2-7|.
TGTGCCAGTAGTAACAGGGACCTCTCCTACGAGCAGTACTTC
CASSNRDLSYEQYF
>.|TRBV5-1|TRBJ1-3|.
TGCGCCAGCAGCCCGGACTTACTTTTATCTGGAAACACCATATATTTT
CASSPDLLLSGNTIYF
>TRBD2|TRBV18|TRBJ2-7|.
TGTGCCAGCTCACCACAAGGGACTAGCGGTGACGAGCAGTACTTC
CASSPQGTSGDEQYF
>TRBD2|TRBV5-1|TRBJ2-3|.
TGCGCCAGCAGCTTGGTGGCGGGAGGGCCCACTAGCACAGATACGCAGTATTTT
CASSLVAGGPTSTDTQYF
>.|TRBV29-1|TRBJ1-3|few
TGCAGCGCCGGTCACAGCTCTGGAAACACCATATATTTT
CSAGHSSGNTIYF
>TRBD2|TRBV9|TRBJ2-3|.
TGTGCCAGCAGCGTCGATAGCGGGCCATACACTACGCAGTATTTT
CASSVDSGPYTTQYF